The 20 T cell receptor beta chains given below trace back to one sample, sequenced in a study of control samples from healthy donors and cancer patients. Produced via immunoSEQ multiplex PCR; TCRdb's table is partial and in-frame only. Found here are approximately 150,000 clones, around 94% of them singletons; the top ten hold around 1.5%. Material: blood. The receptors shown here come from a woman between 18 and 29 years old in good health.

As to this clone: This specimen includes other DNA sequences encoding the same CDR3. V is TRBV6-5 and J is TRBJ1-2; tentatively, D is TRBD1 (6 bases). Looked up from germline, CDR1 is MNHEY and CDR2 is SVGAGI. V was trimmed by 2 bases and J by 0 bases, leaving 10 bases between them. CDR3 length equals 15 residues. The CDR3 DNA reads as TGTGCCAGCAGTTACACCCGGACAGCTAACTATGGCTACACCTTC. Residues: CASSYTRTANYGYTF.

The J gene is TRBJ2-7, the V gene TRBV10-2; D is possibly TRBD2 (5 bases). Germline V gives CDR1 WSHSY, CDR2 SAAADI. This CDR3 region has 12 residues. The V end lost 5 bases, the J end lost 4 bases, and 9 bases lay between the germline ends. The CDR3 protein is CASSLDYYEQYF. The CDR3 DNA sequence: TGCGCCAGCAGTCTCGACTATTACGAGCAGTACTTC.

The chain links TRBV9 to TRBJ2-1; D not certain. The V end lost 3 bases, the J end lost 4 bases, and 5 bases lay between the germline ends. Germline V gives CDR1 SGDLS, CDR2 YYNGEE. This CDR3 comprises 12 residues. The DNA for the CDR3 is TGTGCCAGCAGCGCTGGTTACAATGAGCAGTTCTTC. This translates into CASSAGYNEQFF.

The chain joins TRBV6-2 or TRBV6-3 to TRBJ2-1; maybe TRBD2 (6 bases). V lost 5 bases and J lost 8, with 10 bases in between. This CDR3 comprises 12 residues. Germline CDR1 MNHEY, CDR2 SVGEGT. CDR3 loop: CASSPGGYEQFF. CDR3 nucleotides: TGTGCCAGCAGTCCCGGGGGATATGAGCAGTTCTTC.

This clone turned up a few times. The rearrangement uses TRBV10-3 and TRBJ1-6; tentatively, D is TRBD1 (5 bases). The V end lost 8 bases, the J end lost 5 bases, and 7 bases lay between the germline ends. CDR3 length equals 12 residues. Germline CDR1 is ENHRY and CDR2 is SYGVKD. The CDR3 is CAIAGNNSPLHF. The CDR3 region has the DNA TGTGCCATCGCAGGGAATAATTCACCCCTCCACTTT.

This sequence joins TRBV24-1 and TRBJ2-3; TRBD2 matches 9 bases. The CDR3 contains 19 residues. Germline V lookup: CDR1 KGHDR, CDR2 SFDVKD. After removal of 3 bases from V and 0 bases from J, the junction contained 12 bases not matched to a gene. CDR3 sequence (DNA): TGTGCCACCAGTGATCCGATAGCGGGAGAAGCCCAGAGCACAGATACGCAGTATTTT. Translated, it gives CATSDPIAGEAQSTDTQYF.

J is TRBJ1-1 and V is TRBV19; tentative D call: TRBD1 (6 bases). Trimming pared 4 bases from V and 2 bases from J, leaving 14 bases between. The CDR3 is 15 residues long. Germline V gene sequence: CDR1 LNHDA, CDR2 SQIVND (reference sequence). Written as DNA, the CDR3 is TGTGCCAGTAGTAGGCCGGGACATTTAAACACTGAAGCTTTCTTT. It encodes CASSRPGHLNTEAFF.

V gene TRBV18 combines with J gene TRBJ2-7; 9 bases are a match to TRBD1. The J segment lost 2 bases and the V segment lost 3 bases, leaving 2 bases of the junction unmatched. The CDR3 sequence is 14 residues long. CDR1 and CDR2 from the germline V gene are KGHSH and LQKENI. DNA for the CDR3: TGTGCCAGCTCACCTAGACAGGGGGCCTACGAGCAGTACTTC. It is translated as CASSPRQGAYEQYF.

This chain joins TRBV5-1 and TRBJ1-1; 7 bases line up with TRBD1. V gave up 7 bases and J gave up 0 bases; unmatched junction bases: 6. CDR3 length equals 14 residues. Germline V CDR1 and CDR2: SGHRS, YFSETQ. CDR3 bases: TGCGCCAGCGGAAGACAGGGTATGAACACTGAAGCTTTCTTT. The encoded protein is CASGRQGMNTEAFF.

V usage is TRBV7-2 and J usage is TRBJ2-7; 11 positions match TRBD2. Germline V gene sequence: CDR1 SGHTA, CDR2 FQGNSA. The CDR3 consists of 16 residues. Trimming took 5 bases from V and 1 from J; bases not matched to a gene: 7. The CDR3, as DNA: TGTGCCAGCAGCATTGGACTAGCGGGCGTTTCCTACGAGCAGTACTTC. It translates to CASSIGLAGVSYEQYF.

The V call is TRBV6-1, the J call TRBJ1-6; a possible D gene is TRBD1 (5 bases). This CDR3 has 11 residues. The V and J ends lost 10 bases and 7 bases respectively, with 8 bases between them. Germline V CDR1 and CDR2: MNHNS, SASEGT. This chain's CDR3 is CATSGNSPLHF. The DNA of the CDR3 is TGTGCCACGTCAGGGAATTCACCCCTCCACTTT.

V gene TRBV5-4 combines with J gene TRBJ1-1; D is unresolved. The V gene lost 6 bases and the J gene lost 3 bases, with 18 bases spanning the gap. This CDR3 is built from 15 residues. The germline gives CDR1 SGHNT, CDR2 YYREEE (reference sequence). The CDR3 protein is CASTSRREGHTEAFF. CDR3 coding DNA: TGTGCCAGCACGTCTCGAAGGGAAGGGCACACTGAAGCTTTCTTT.

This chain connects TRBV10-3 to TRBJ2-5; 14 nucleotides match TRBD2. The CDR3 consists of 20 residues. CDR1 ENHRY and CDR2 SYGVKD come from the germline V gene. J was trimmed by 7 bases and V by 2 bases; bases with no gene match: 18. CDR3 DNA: TGTGCCATCAGTGAGCCGGGACTAGCGGGAGTTGGGCTTAAGGTCGGGACCCAGTACTTC. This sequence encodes CAISEPGLAGVGLKVGTQYF.

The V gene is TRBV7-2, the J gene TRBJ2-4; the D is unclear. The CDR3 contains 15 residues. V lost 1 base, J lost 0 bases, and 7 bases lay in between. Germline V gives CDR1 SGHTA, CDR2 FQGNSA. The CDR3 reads CASSLGLTAKNIQYF. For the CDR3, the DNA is TGTGCCAGCAGCTTAGGACTGACAGCCAAAAACATTCAGTACTTC.

The DNA of the CDR3 is TGTGCCAGCAGCTTAAAAGGGGGGACTTCCGATGGCCTTGGCTACACCTTC. It specifies CASSLKGGTSDGLGYTF. This chain uses TRBV7-3 with TRBJ1-2; D is perhaps TRBD1 (6 bases). Trimming shortened V by 1 base and J by 7 bases, and 22 bases separated the two germline ends. CDR1 and CDR2 from the germline V gene are SGHTA and FQGTGA. The CDR3 extends over 17 amino acids.

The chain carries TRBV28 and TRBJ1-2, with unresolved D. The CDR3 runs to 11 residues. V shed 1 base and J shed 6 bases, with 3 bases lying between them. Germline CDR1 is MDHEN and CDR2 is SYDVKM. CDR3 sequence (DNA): TGTGCCAGCAGTTTATTTCATGGCTACACCTTC. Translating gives CASSLFHGYTF.

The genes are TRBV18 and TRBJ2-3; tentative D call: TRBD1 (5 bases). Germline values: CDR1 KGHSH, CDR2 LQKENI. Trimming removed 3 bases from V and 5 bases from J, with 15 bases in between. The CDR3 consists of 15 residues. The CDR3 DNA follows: TGTGCCAGCTCACCTGGGCCAAACCAGGGAGATACGCAGTATTTT. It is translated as CASSPGPNQGDTQYF.

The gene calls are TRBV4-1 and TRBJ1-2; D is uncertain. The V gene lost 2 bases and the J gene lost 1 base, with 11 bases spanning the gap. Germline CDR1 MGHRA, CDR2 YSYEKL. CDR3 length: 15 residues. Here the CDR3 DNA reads TGCGCCAGCAGCCAACCATCCCGAGGTAACTATGGCTACACCTTC. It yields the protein CASSQPSRGNYGYTF.

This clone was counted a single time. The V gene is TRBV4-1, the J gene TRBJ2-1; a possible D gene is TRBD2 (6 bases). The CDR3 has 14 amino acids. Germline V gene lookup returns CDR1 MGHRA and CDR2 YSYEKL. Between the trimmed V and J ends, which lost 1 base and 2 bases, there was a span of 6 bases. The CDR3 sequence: CASSQGTTYNEQFF. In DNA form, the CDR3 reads TGCGCCAGCAGCCAAGGGACTACCTACAATGAGCAGTTCTTC.

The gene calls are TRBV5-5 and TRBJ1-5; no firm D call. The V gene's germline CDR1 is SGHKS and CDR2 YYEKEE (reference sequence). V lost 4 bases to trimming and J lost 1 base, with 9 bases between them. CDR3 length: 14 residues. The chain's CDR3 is CASSPGGSNQPQHF. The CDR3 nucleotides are TGTGCCAGCAGCCCCGGTGGAAGCAATCAGCCCCAGCATTTT.